Listed below are T cell receptor beta chains from one sample, sequenced in a study of T cell responses to AZD1222 COVID-19 vaccine. This table comes from immunoSEQ multiplex PCR, and its TCRdb copy is limited to in-frame clones, with some not included. The table records some 110,000 clones, about 86% of them present only once. The specimen was peripheral blood, collected 28 days after the second AZD1222 dose. The receptors derive from an adult who received the AZD1222 COVID-19 vaccine. Each CDR3 is given with its conserved first and last residue. Each record gives: D gene, V gene, J gene, CDR3 protein. A D gene is named only where the DNA matches it firmly.

TRBD2	TRBV6-2/TRBV6-3	TRBJ2-3	CASSYSKGASGNRDTQYF
TRBD2	TRBV5-3	TRBJ2-3	CARSLRLAATTDTQYF
.	TRBV6-2/TRBV6-3	TRBJ1-5	CASSYRLSNQPQHF
.	TRBV13	TRBJ2-3	CASSLTGHVITDTQYF
TRBD2	TRBV15	TRBJ2-7	CATSSPLAGNYEQYF
.	TRBV29-1	TRBJ1-1	CSAKSRTEAFF
.	TRBV7-8	TRBJ1-6	CASSLSTVKGRSNSPLHF
TRBD1	TRBV30	TRBJ1-2	CAWLGQGYTF
.	TRBV10-2	TRBJ2-7	CASLGGGGSSYEQYF
.	TRBV11-2	TRBJ2-1	CASSLDWRTGEQFF
.	TRBV7-3	TRBJ2-1	CASSLGGEFDNEQFF
.	TRBV5-4	TRBJ1-2	CASSFVGRGNGYTF
.	TRBV7-2	TRBJ2-3	CASSPSRADTQYF
TRBD2	TRBV5-1	TRBJ2-7	CASSWTSGSLHSYEQYF
.	TRBV27	TRBJ2-7	CASSPAWSAAYEQYF
TRBD2	TRBV15	TRBJ2-1	CATSRDFLAGVLGSGEQFF
.	TRBV9	TRBJ1-4	CASSEGQRATNEKLFF